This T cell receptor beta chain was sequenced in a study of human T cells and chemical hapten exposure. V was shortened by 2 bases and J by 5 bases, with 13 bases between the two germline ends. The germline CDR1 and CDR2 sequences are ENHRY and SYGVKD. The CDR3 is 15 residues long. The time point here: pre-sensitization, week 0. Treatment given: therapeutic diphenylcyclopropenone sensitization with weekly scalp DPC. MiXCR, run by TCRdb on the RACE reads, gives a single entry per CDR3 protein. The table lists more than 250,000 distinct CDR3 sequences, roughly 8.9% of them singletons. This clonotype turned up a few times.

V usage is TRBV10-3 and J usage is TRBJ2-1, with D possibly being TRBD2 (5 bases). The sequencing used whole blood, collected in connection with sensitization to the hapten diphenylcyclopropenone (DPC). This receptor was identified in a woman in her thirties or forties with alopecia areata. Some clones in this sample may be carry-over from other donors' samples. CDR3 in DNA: TGTGCCATCAGTGAGCGAGGGTCTTCCCACAATGAGCAGTTCTTC. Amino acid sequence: CAISERGSSHNEQFF.